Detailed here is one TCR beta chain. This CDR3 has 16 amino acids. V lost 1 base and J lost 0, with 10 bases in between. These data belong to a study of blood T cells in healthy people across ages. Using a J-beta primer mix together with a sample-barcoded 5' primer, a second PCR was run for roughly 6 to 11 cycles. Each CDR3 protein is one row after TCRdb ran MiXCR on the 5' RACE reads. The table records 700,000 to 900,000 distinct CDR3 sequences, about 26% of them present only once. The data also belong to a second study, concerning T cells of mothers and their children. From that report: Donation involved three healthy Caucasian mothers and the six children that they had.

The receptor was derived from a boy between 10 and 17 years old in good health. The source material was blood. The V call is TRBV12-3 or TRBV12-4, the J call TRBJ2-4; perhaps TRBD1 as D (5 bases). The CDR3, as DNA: TGTGCCAGCAGTTTAGACAGGCTCCTAGCCAAAAACATTCAGTACTTC. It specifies CASSLDRLLAKNIQYF.